Below, 11 T cell receptor beta chains from the same sample are listed, as sequenced in a study of shared clonotypes between healthy human individuals (dated by TCRdb to the early 2020s). The library was prepared using the immunoSEQ multiplex PCR assay. The table comes from immuneACCESS by way of TCRdb, which keeps in-frame sequences with V and J called. Part of the clones is missing from these tables; in studies checked, under half for an unresolved V gene and the rest for unknown reasons. Across this sample there are a few million clones, with 93% seen only once. The ten largest clones represent roughly 0.36% of the sample. The sample comprised naive CD4+ T cells from PBMCs. The label giving this sample's cell subset or site can be read as: CD45RA+ positively selected. These receptor sequences come from a man in his late teens or twenties in good health. Some clones in this sample may be carry-over from other donors' samples.

This clone was seen once. V gene TRBV29-1 combines with J gene TRBJ1-3; D might be TRBD1 (5 bases). Germline V gene data show CDR1 as SQVTM and CDR2 as ANQGSEA. The CDR3 runs 15 residues. Trimming removed 0 bases at V and 4 bases at J, with 13 bases between. CDR3 in DNA: TGCAGCGTTGAAGACAGTGGGGCGCAAGGAAACACCATATATTTT. Protein sequence: CSVEDSGAQGNTIYF.

The rearrangement joins TRBV4-2 to TRBJ2-3; 11 bases align to TRBD2. Germline V gives CDR1 LGHNA, CDR2 YNFKEQ. J was trimmed by 0 bases and V by 4 bases; bases with no gene match: 3. The length of the CDR3 is 16 residues. The CDR3 DNA reads TGTGCCAGCAGCCGGGCTAGCGGGAGGAGCACAGATACGCAGTATTTT. Translation: CASSRASGRSTDTQYF.

This clone appeared once. The chain joins TRBV7-2 to TRBJ2-7; 7 nucleotides align to TRBD1. Germline trimming cut 3 bases from V and 7 bases from J; bases unmatched to any gene: 9. This CDR3 is built from 14 residues. Germline values: CDR1 SGHTA, CDR2 FQGNSA. CDR3 in amino acids: CASSLGTALLEQYF. The DNA of the CDR3 is TGTGCCAGCAGCTTGGGGACAGCCCTATTGGAGCAGTACTTC.

On this clone: This sample also contains other DNA sequences that code for the same CDR3. The V and J genes are TRBV7-2 and TRBJ2-1; D is uncertain. The germline V gene encodes CDR1 SGHTA and CDR2 FQGNSA. With 1 base removed from V and 2 bases from J, the gap between germline ends came to 9 bases. This CDR3 has 15 amino acids. The CDR3 DNA reads as TGTGCCAGCAGCTTAGGTGGACCAACCTACAATGAGCAGTTCTTC. Its translation is CASSLGGPTYNEQFF.

The chain has TRBV7-3 and TRBJ1-2; D remains ambiguous. CDR1 is SGHTA and CDR2 is FQGTGA in the germline V gene. The CDR3 runs to 14 residues. V was clipped by 5 bases and J by 9 bases, with 19 bases between them. CDR3: CASSPLGSDGSYTF. DNA of the CDR3: TGTGCCAGCAGCCCACTGGGGAGTGATGGGAGCTACACCTTC.

The chain recombines TRBV28 with TRBJ2-5, with TRBD2 as a possible D gene (5 bases). The CDR3 has 14 amino acids. V dropped 6 bases and J dropped 4 bases, with 15 bases sitting between them. Germline V gene lookup returns CDR1 MDHEN and CDR2 SYDVKM. This CDR3 is CASSPRGGVETQYF. The CDR3 nucleotides are TGTGCCAGCAGCCCACGGGGTGGGGTAGAGACCCAGTACTTC.

The chain employs TRBV6-7 and TRBJ2-7; 11 nucleotides align to TRBD2. TRBV6-7 is an ORF, and what it does is uncertain. This CDR3 spans 17 amino acids. J was trimmed by 0 bases and V by 2 bases; bases with no gene match: 6. The CDR3 DNA is TGTGCCAGCAGTTACGCGGCTAGCGGGAGGATCTCCTACGAGCAGTACTTC. Translated: CASSYAASGRISYEQYF.

This chain connects TRBV7-9 to TRBJ2-2, with D perhaps being TRBD1 or TRBD2 (5 bases each). This CDR3 region has 17 residues. CDR1 is SEHNR and CDR2 is FQNEAQ in the germline V gene (reference sequence). Deletions cut 2 bases from V and 0 bases from J, with 13 bases between. The CDR3 sequence: CASSLNGALANTGELFF. In nucleotides, the CDR3 is TGTGCCAGCAGCTTAAACGGGGCGCTAGCGAACACCGGGGAGCTGTTTTTT.

This sequence joins TRBV19 and TRBJ2-7, with 8 nucleotides matching TRBD1. CDR1 and CDR2 from the germline V gene are LNHDA and SQIVND (reference sequence). Trimming at V came to 6 bases and at J to 0 bases, leaving 4 bases not matched to a gene. The CDR3 covers 14 residues. CDR3 sequence: CASRAQGASYEQYF. DNA for the CDR3: TGTGCCAGTAGGGCCCAGGGGGCCTCCTACGAGCAGTACTTC.

The chain carries TRBV29-1 and TRBJ1-5; 9 bases are shared with TRBD1. This CDR3 region has 14 residues. Trimming cost V 6 bases and J 4 bases; bases outside gene matches: 7. Germline V gene sequence: CDR1 SQVTM, CDR2 ANQGSEA. The CDR3: CSVGQGTRNQPQHF. The CDR3 bases are TGCAGCGTCGGACAGGGGACTCGTAATCAGCCCCAGCATTTT.

This chain connects TRBV4-3 to TRBJ2-7; the match to TRBD2 covers 10 bases. CDR1 and CDR2 (germline): LGHNA, YSLEER. V was clipped by 0 bases and J by 0 bases; unmatched bases: 8. CDR3 length: 18 amino acids. In nucleotides, the CDR3 is TGCGCCAGCAGCCAAGATCAGAGTCCTAGCGGGAGCTCCTACGAGCAGTACTTC. Its protein is CASSQDQSPSGSSYEQYF.